This T cell receptor beta chain was retrieved from a study of cytomegalovirus exposure and HLA in healthy donors. Findings and caveats of the study: Most observed TCR sequences were rare, whereas some public TCRs were detected in many donors. The study had only CMV serostatus as immune exposure information.

To note about this clone: Antigen: not known.

The CDR3 runs to 14 residues. Per the germline V gene, CDR1 is LNHNV and CDR2 is YYDKDF (reference sequence). V was cut by 7 bases and J by 5 bases, with 14 bases left in between. The PCR ran on 60 Vbeta and 13 Jbeta primers. Repertoires were generated with immunoSEQ multiplex PCR, while TCRdb's copy carries only in-frame clones and drops some. The sample holds about 150,000 clones, 60% to 80% seen once. The chain couples TRBV15 to TRBJ2-2, with D perhaps matching TRBD2 (5 bases). Sequenced input: PBMCs. The clonotype originates from a male donor in good health and CMV-seronegative. CDR3 amino acids: CATKFSGSTGELFF. The CDR3 DNA is TGTGCCACCAAATTTTCGGGATCTACCGGGGAGCTGTTTTTT.